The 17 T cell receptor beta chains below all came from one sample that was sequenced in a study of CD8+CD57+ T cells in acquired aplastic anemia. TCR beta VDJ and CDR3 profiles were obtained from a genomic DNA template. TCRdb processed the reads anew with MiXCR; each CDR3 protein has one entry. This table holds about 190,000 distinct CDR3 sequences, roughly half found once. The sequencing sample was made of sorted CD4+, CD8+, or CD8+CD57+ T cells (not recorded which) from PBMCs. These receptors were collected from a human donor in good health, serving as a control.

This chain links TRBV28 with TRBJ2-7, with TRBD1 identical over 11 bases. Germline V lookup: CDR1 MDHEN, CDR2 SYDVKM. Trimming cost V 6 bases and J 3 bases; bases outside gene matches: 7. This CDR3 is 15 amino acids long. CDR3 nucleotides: TGTGCCAGCAGACCCGGACAGGGGGCTTTCTACGAGCAGTACTTC. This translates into CASRPGQGAFYEQYF.

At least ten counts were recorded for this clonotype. The CDR3 region has the DNA TGCGCCAGCAGCCAAGGGATACCCTACGAGCAGTACTTC. This encodes CASSQGIPYEQYF. This chain links TRBV4-3 with TRBJ2-7; D not certain. This CDR3 region has 13 residues. V lost 1 base and J 2 bases, leaving 6 bases between the germline ends. Germline-derived CDR1 and CDR2 are LGHNA and YSLEER.

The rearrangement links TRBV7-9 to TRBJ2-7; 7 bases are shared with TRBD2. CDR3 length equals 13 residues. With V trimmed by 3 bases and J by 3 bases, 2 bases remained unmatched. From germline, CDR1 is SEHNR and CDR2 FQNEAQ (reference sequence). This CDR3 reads CASSLGGVYEQYF. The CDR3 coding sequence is TGTGCCAGCAGCTTGGGGGGGGTCTACGAGCAGTACTTC.

In nucleotides, the CDR3 is TGTGCCAGCAGCCAAGAGAGGCTAGCGGTGAAGGATACGCAGTATTTT. It is translated as CASSQERLAVKDTQYF. V gene TRBV3-1 combines with J gene TRBJ2-3; TRBD2 matches 7 bases. Trimming removed 0 bases from V and 6 bases from J; junction bases left unmatched: 9. The CDR3 consists of 16 residues. The germline V gene encodes CDR1 LGHDT and CDR2 YNNKEL (reference sequence).

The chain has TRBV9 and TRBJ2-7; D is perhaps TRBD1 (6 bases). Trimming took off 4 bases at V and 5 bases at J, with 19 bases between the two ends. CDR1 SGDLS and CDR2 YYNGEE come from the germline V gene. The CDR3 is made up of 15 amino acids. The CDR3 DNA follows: TGTGCCAGCAGCAGACGTTTGGTAGGGGGAGACGAGCAGTACTTC. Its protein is CASSRRLVGGDEQYF.

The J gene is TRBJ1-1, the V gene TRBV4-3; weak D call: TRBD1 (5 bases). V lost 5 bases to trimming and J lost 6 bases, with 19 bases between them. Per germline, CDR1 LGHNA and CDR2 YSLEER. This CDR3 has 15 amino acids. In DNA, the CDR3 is TGCGCCAGCAGCTTATCGGGGGTCGGGGTCCCTGAAGCTTTCTTT. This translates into CASSLSGVGVPEAFF.

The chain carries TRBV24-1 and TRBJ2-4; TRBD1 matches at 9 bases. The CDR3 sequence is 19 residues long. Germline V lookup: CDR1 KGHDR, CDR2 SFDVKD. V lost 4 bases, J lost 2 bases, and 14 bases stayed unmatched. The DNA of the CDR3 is TGTGCCACCAGTGACCGAACAGGGGGCGGGGGAATTACCAAAAACATTCAGTACTTC. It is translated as CATSDRTGGGGITKNIQYF.

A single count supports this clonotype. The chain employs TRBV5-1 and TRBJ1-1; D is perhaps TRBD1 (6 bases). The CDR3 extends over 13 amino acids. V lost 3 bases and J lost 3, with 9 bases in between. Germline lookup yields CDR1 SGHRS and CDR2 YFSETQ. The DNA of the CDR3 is TGCGCCAGCAGCTCACAGGGATACACTGAAGCTTTCTTT. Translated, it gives CASSSQGYTEAFF.

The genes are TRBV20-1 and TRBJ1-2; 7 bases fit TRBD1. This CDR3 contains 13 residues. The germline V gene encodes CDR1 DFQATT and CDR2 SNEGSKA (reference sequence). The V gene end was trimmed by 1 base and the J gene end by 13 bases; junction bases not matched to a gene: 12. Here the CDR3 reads CSARGQPGQPVTF. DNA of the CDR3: TGCAGTGCTAGAGGACAACCGGGACAGCCAGTCACCTTC.

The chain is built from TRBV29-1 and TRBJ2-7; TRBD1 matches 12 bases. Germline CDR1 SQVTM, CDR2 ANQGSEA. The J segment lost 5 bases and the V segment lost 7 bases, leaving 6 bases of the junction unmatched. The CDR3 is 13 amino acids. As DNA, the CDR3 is TGCAGCGCCCGGGACAGGGGGCATAACGAGCAGTACTTC. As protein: CSARDRGHNEQYF.

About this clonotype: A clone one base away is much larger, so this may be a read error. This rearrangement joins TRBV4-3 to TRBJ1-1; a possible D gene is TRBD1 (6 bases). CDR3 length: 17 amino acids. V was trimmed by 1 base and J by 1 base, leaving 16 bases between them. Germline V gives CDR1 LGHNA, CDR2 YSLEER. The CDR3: CASSQGTQGFSNTEAFF. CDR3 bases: TGCGCCAGCAGCCAAGGGACACAGGGATTTTCGAACACTGAAGCTTTCTTT.

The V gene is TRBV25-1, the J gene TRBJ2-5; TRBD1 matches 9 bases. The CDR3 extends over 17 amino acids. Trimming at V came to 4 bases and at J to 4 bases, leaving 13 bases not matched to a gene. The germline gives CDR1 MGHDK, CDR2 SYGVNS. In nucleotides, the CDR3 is TGTGCCAGCAGTGCCATGGTTGGACAGGGGCAGGGAGAGACCCAGTACTTC. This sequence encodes CASSAMVGQGQGETQYF.

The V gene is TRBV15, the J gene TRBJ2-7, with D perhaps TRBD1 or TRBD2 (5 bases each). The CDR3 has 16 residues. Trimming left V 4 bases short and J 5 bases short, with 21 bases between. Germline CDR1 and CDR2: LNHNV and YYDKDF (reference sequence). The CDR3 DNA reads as TGTGCCACCAGCAAAGACACCCCGCGGTGGGGACACGAGCAGTACTTC. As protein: CATSKDTPRWGHEQYF.

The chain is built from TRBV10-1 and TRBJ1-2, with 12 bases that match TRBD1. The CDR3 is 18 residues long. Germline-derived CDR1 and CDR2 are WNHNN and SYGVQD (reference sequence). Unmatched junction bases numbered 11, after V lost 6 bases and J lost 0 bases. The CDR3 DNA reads TGCGCCAGCAGCGACCGGGACAGGGGGCGCATCCCTAACTATGGCTACACCTTC. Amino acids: CASSDRDRGRIPNYGYTF.

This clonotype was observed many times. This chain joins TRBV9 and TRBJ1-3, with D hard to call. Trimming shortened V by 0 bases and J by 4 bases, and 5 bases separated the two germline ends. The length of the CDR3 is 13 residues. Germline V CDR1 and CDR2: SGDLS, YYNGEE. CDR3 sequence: CASSVGGGNTIYF. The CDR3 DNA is TGTGCCAGCAGCGTAGGAGGGGGAAACACCATATATTTT.

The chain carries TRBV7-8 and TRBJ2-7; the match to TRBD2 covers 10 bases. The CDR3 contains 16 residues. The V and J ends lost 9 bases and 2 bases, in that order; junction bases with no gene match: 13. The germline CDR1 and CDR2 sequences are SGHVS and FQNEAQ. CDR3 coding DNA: TGTGCCAGTAGCGCCCCCACTAGCGGGGCGACCTACGAGCAGTACTTC. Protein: CASSAPTSGATYEQYF.

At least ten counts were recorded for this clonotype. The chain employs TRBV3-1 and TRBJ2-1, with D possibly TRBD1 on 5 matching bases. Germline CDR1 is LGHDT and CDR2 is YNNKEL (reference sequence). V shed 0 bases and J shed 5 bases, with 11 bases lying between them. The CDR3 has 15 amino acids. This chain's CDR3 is CASSQDWGAHNEQFF. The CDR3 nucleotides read TGTGCCAGCAGCCAAGATTGGGGCGCTCACAATGAGCAGTTCTTC.